This TCR beta chain was sequenced during a study of T cell repertoires in cytomegalovirus infection. On the study more broadly: Through public TCR beta signatures, both CMV infection and matching HLA type were indicated.

TCRdb recomputed calls from the reads with MiXCR, one row per CDR3 protein. The sample lists about 310,000 distinct CDR3 sequences, about 17% occurring once. This clonotype was seen a handful of times. As yet, its antigen is unknown. Findings and caveats of the study: The ex vivo response was dominated by HLA-C-restricted CMV-specific TCR beta clonotypes. Using cumulative public TCR beta family frequency, the authors identified those who carried CMV together with the relevant HLA.

CDR1 is SGHNT and CDR2 is YYREEE in the germline V gene (reference sequence). Trimming took off 6 bases at V and 2 bases at J, with 21 bases between the two ends. The CDR3 contains 16 residues. The sample taken for sequencing was PBMCs. The genes are TRBV5-4 and TRBJ2-7; weak D call: TRBD1 (7 bases). The source of this sequence is a human donor in good health (CMV status not recorded). Some clones in this sample may be carry-over from other donors' samples. The CDR3 protein is CASTKGGGGEAYEQYF. CDR3 coding DNA: TGTGCCAGCACCAAAGGAGGAGGGGGCGAGGCCTACGAGCAGTACTTC.